This passage covers 14 T cell receptor beta chains from one sample sequenced in a study of cytomegalovirus exposure and HLA in healthy donors (dated by TCRdb to about 2017). Libraries were built with the immunoSEQ multiplex PCR assay. A mixture of 60 forward primers for TCR Vbeta segments and 13 reverse primers for TCR Jbeta segments was used in the multiplex PCR. TCRdb obtained this table from immuneACCESS and retained in-frame rearrangements with V and J assigned. These tables miss some clones; where compared with another copy, unresolved V genes account for less than half of the shortfall, and the remainder is unexplained. The sample records under 150,000 clones, 85% of which are singletons. Clones ranked in the top ten supply under 7.5% of the sample. The sample comprised PBMCs. These receptors all come from a woman under 40 in good health and CMV-seropositive.

The chain has TRBV19 and TRBJ2-3, with no clear D. V dropped 8 bases and J dropped 2 bases, with 11 bases sitting between them. Germline V gene lookup returns CDR1 LNHDA and CDR2 SQIVND (reference sequence). The CDR3 is 13 amino acids. This chain's CDR3 is CASSARPTDTQYF. The CDR3 DNA reads as TGTGCCAGTTCGGCGAGGCCCACAGATACGCAGTATTTT.

V usage is TRBV9 and J usage is TRBJ1-1, with D tentatively TRBD1 (5 bases). Germline V gives CDR1 SGDLS, CDR2 YYNGEE. V dropped 0 bases and J dropped 0 bases, with 9 bases sitting between them. This CDR3 contains 15 residues. The CDR3 loop reads CASSVEGRLNTEAFF. The CDR3 DNA reads TGTGCCAGCAGCGTAGAGGGGCGGTTGAACACTGAAGCTTTCTTT.

This rearrangement joins TRBV30 to TRBJ1-4; no clear D. This CDR3 is built from 13 residues. Germline V gives CDR1 GTSNPN, CDR2 SVGIG (reference sequence). V lost 1 base, J lost 8 bases, and 11 bases lay in between. The CDR3 here is CAWSGQVREKLFF. The CDR3 DNA is TGTGCCTGGAGTGGTCAGGTCAGGGAAAAACTGTTTTTT.

A few counts support this clone. The chain has TRBV6-1 and TRBJ2-7; TRBD2 matches 14 bases. In germline, CDR1 is MNHNS, CDR2 SASEGT. V was clipped by 7 bases and J by 2 bases; unmatched bases: 4. CDR3 length equals 15 residues. CDR3 amino acids: CASKPGLAGAYEQYF. CDR3 coding DNA: TGTGCCAGCAAGCCGGGACTAGCGGGGGCCTACGAGCAGTACTTC.

This rearrangement joins TRBV2 to TRBJ1-2; D is ambiguous. The CDR3 extends over 13 amino acids. In germline, CDR1 is SNHLY, CDR2 FYNNEI. V was shortened by 6 bases and J by 7 bases, with 15 bases between the two germline ends. The CDR3 sequence: CASSERTLSGYTF. DNA of the CDR3: TGTGCCAGCAGCGAACGGACTCTTTCTGGCTACACCTTC. The full variable domain, completed using reference TRBV2 and TRBJ1-2, is EPEVTQTPSHQVTQMGQEVILRCVPISNHLYFYWYRQILGQKVEFLVSFYNNEISEKSEIFDDQFSVERPDGSNFTLKIRSTKLEDSAMYFCASSERTLSGYTFGSGTRLTVV.

The chain combines TRBV18 with TRBJ1-5, with 8 bases aligning to TRBD1. The CDR3 runs to 16 residues. Germline values: CDR1 KGHSH, CDR2 LQKENI. V lost 1 base and J lost 7; bases outside the gene matches: 9. This CDR3 is CASSPRQGAVGQPQHF. For the CDR3, the DNA is TGTGCCAGCTCACCACGGCAGGGGGCTGTGGGGCAGCCCCAGCATTTT.

The genes are TRBV13 and TRBJ1-2; D not resolved. V was cut by 2 bases and J by 0 bases, with 4 bases left in between. Germline CDR1 PRHDT, CDR2 FYEKMQ (reference sequence). The CDR3 runs 13 residues. The CDR3 nucleotides are TGTGCCAGCAGCTTAACAGCTAACTATGGCTACACCTTC. This encodes CASSLTANYGYTF.

Worth noting for this clone: The junction departs from germline at one end; a sequencing error may be responsible. Distinct nucleotide sequences in the sample also encode this CDR3. CDR3 in DNA: TGCGCCAGCAGCCTTACCTCTAGCGGGTATTACACCGGGGAGCTGTTCTTT. Its protein is CASSLTSSGYYTGELFF. The chain employs TRBV4-1 and TRBJ2-2; 8 bases map to TRBD2. The CDR3 is 17 amino acids. Germline loops: CDR1 MGHRA, CDR2 YSYEKL.

CDR3 nucleotides: TGTGCCAGCAGTTCACGACAGAGGACGAGTAATTCACCCCTCCACTTT. Translating gives CASSSRQRTSNSPLHF. The chain has TRBV28 and TRBJ1-6, with a possible D match to TRBD1 (5 bases). CDR1 MDHEN and CDR2 SYDVKM come from the germline V gene. This CDR3 has 16 residues. The V and J ends lost 4 bases and 6 bases respectively, with 16 bases between them.

V is TRBV30 and J is TRBJ2-4, with D maybe TRBD1 (5 bases). The CDR3 contains 13 residues. The germline V gene encodes CDR1 GTSNPN and CDR2 SVGIG (reference sequence). Trimming pared 1 base from V and 1 base from J, leaving 5 bases between. CDR3 residues: CAWSEGAKNIQYF. CDR3 coding DNA: TGTGCCTGGAGTGAGGGGGCCAAAAACATTCAGTACTTC.

This sequence joins TRBV6-5 and TRBJ1-2; possible D gene TRBD1, 6 bases. CDR3 length equals 15 residues. Germline V gene data show CDR1 as MNHEY and CDR2 as SVGAGI. V was cut by 2 bases and J by 6 bases, with 16 bases left in between. The CDR3 nucleotides are TGTGCCAGCAGTTACGGGGGCAGGTCACGAGATGGCTACACCTTC. This encodes CASSYGGRSRDGYTF.

This chain joins TRBV7-9 and TRBJ2-1; weak D call: TRBD1 (5 bases). Trimming took off 5 bases at V and 9 bases at J, with 11 bases between the two ends. This CDR3 has 12 residues. CDR1 SEHNR and CDR2 FQNEAQ come from the germline V gene (reference sequence). CDR3 nucleotides: TGTGCCAGCAGCCCCCAGGGCGGTGAGCAGTTCTTC. Translating it yields CASSPQGGEQFF.

The table lists this clone with a count of one. The chain is built from TRBV15 and TRBJ1-2; D ambiguous. The CDR3 runs 14 residues. Germline V gives CDR1 LNHNV, CDR2 YYDKDF (reference sequence). Trimming pared 0 bases from V and 5 bases from J, leaving 10 bases between. The CDR3 here is CATSRDLTVYGYTF. CDR3 nucleotide sequence: TGTGCCACCAGCAGAGATCTTACAGTATATGGCTACACCTTC.

The chain couples TRBV30 to TRBJ1-1, with TRBD1 as a possible D gene (6 bases). This CDR3 is 11 amino acids long. Looked up from germline, CDR1 is GTSNPN and CDR2 is SVGIG (reference sequence). CDR3 protein: CASDKGAEAFF. The CDR3 nucleotides read TGTGCTTCGGATAAGGGGGCTGAAGCTTTCTTT.